This T cell receptor beta chain was recovered during a study of T cell clonotyping in hematopoietic cell transplantation. Documented time point: recipient sample about 28 days before transplant, after cytoreduction. Assay used: immunoSEQ multiplex PCR; TCRdb lists only in-frame clones, some missing. The data contain roughly 80,000 clones, 90% to 97% of them seen just once; the ten biggest clones take up under 2%. The germline CDR1 and CDR2 sequences are MGHRA and YSYEKL. This CDR3 has 16 residues. The trim removed 1 base at V and 0 bases at J, leaving 2 bases unmatched. The receptor's source is a woman aged 45-65 years with acute myeloid leukemia. Some clones in this sample may be carry-over from other donors' samples. J is TRBJ2-7 and V is TRBV4-1; the match to TRBD2 covers 11 bases. This specimen consisted of peripheral blood mononuclear cells, obtained before stem cell transplant. CDR3 residues: CASSQGLAGISYEQYF. The CDR3 DNA follows: TGCGCCAGCAGCCAAGGACTAGCGGGAATCTCCTACGAGCAGTACTTC.